The 11 T cell receptor beta chains presented below share a single source sample, sequenced in a study of control samples from healthy donors and cancer patients. Assay: immunoSEQ multiplex PCR; the TCRdb copy retains only in-frame clones and omits some. This sample has about 150,000 clones; roughly nine tenths occur once, and the top ten carry around 4.9%. The specimen was blood. The source is a young man in good health.

The chain is built from TRBV19 and TRBJ2-7, with a tentative D call TRBD1 (6 bases). The CDR3 consists of 13 residues. The V gene lost 6 bases and the J gene lost 6 bases, with 15 bases spanning the gap. The germline V gene encodes CDR1 LNHDA and CDR2 SQIVND (reference sequence). For the CDR3, the DNA is TGTGCCAGTAGGAGGGCGTCAGGGGTCGAGCAGTACTTC. Protein product: CASRRASGVEQYF.

The V gene is TRBV2, the J gene TRBJ2-1; D may be TRBD2 (6 bases). Trimming took 2 bases from V and 7 from J, leaving 15 bases between them. Germline values: CDR1 SNHLY, CDR2 FYNNEI. The length of the CDR3 is 15 residues. CDR3 loop: CASSERSGVPNEQFF. The CDR3 DNA sequence: TGTGCCAGCAGTGAAAGATCGGGGGTCCCGAATGAGCAGTTCTTC.

As DNA, the CDR3 is TGTGCCAGCAGTTTGGCGGGGGGGCCTAATGAGCAGTTCTTC. This sequence encodes CASSLAGGPNEQFF. This chain links TRBV27 with TRBJ2-1; 9 positions agree with TRBD2. The V and J ends lost 3 bases and 7 bases, in that order; junction bases with no gene match: 4. CDR3 size: 14 residues. The V gene's germline CDR1 is MNHEY and CDR2 SMNVEV (reference sequence).

J is TRBJ2-4 and V is TRBV6-5; 7 bases fit TRBD1. Losses at the gene ends were 2 bases for V and 10 bases for J; bases not matched to a gene: 5. The germline V gene has CDR1 MNHEY and CDR2 SVGAGI. This CDR3 is built from 13 residues. In nucleotides, the CDR3 is TGTGCCAGCAGTTACCCCGAGGGACAGATTCAGTACTTC. Its protein product is CASSYPEGQIQYF.

The chain joins TRBV29-1 to TRBJ2-3, with D tentatively TRBD2 (6 bases). From germline, CDR1 is SQVTM and CDR2 ANQGSEA. The CDR3 contains 15 residues. Trimming removed 6 bases at V and 2 bases at J, with 18 bases between. As DNA, the CDR3 is TGCAGCGTCGCCCCAGGGAGGACACACACAGATACGCAGTATTTT. Its protein product is CSVAPGRTHTDTQYF.

The J gene is TRBJ2-7, the V gene TRBV7-2; 7 bases map to TRBD1. The CDR3 runs to 14 residues. V gave up 1 base and J gave up 2 bases; unmatched junction bases: 2. CDR1 is SGHTA and CDR2 is FQGNSA in the germline V gene. CDR3: CASSLGTGAYEQYF. DNA for the CDR3: TGTGCCAGCAGCTTAGGGACAGGCGCCTACGAGCAGTACTTC.

V usage is TRBV9 and J usage is TRBJ2-5; 7 positions agree with TRBD2. Germline values: CDR1 SGDLS, CDR2 YYNGEE. The CDR3 extends over 17 amino acids. V dropped 3 bases and J dropped 5; count of bases not matched to a gene: 16. The CDR3 loop is CASSEPRWGGSGETQYF. The CDR3 nucleotides are TGTGCCAGCAGCGAACCCCGTTGGGGCGGGAGTGGGGAGACCCAGTACTTC.

This chain links TRBV7-2 with TRBJ1-3, with D unclear. Trimming stripped 5 bases from V and 3 bases from J, with 14 bases between. Germline V lookup: CDR1 SGHTA, CDR2 FQGNSA. This CDR3 has 15 residues. CDR3 DNA: TGTGCCAGCAGCCAAGGACCCGGAGGTGGAAACACCATATATTTT. Protein sequence: CASSQGPGGGNTIYF.

The chain employs TRBV19 and TRBJ1-4, with D possibly being TRBD1 (6 bases). CDR1 is LNHDA, CDR2 SQIVND, per germline (reference sequence). Deletions cut 4 bases from V and 3 bases from J, with 15 bases between. The CDR3 sequence is 16 residues long. The CDR3 DNA reads as TGTGCCAGTAGTAAAAACGGACAGATGGCTAATGAAAAACTGTTTTTT. This sequence encodes CASSKNGQMANEKLFF.

The chain employs TRBV7-2 and TRBJ2-1; D is uncertain. The germline V gene has CDR1 SGHTA and CDR2 FQGNSA. V gave up 1 base and J gave up 2 bases, with 12 bases separating them. The CDR3 has 16 residues. CDR3 nucleotide sequence: TGTGCCAGCAGCTTAGGGTTGCAGTTTCCCTACAATGAGCAGTTCTTC. It codes for CASSLGLQFPYNEQFF.

The chain combines TRBV5-6 with TRBJ1-1; tentatively, D is TRBD1 (5 bases). Germline CDR1 is SGHDT and CDR2 is YYEEEE. Deletions cut 0 bases from V and 1 base from J, with 16 bases between. CDR3 size: 17 residues. In DNA form, the CDR3 reads TGTGCCAGCAGCTTGGCCGGGAGGGGCCTGTCGAACACTGAAGCTTTCTTT. It is translated as CASSLAGRGLSNTEAFF. Complete variable domain (other parts from reference TRBV5-6 and TRBJ1-1): DAGVTQSPTHLIKTRGQQVTLRCSPKSGHDTVSWYQQALGQGPQFIFQYYEEEERQRGNFPDRFSGHQFPNYSSELNVNALLLGDSALYLCASSLAGRGLSNTEAFFGQGTRLTVV.